This T cell receptor beta chain is drawn from a study of tissue T cells after allogeneic stem cell transplantation. General observations from the study: Shared clones across patients were few; motif clustering revealed tissue-specific shared signatures. Tissue-detected TCR repertoire was only partly captured by blood and spleen T cells. The study did not identify alloreactive or antigen-specific tissue TCRs, and some clones might be persisting host cells. TCR repertoires tracked anatomic similarity, regardless of disease or transplant status.

Sequencing used immunoSEQ multiplex PCR; TCRdb keeps in-frame clones, though not all of them. Among 40,000 to 50,000 clones, about three quarters were seen once, and the ten largest hold around 0.52%. Germline values: CDR1 SNHLY, CDR2 FYNGKV (reference sequence). The CDR3 extends over 11 amino acids. V was clipped by 1 base and J by 8 bases, with 5 bases between them. Remarks on this clone: No antigen is known for it. Gene names refer to mouse genes. From the germline J gene comes the end of the CDR3, since the read stops 1 residue before it.

The rearrangement joins TRBV3 to TRBJ1-1; weak D call: TRBD1 (5 bases). This TCR derives from a pool of C57BL/6 mice in good health. Material for sequencing was sorted cells pooled from one or two spleens. The DNA read from the CDR3 is TGTGCCAGCAGCTTAGAGGGGGAAGTCTTC. Amino acid sequence: CASSLEGEVF. The full-length CDR3 reads as CASSLEGEVFF.